Listed below are T cell receptor beta chains from one sample, sequenced in a study of blood T cell repertoires in COVID-19. Some clones are missing from TCRdb's copy, which holds only in-frame ones; the method was immunoSEQ multiplex PCR. Among about 370,000 clones, approximately 89% were seen once, and the ten largest hold 1.7%. Sequences were obtained from PBMCs or T cells enriched from blood (not recorded which). These receptors came from a woman in her twenties or thirties who had recovered from COVID-19. CDR3s include the opening cysteine and the closing phenylalanine or tryptophan. Each record gives: D gene, V gene, clone size, J gene, CDR3 protein, CDR3 DNA. A D gene is named only where the DNA matches it firmly. Some rows mark clone size as missing; the rest say once, few, many or name a class of expanded clone.

D: TRBD1
V: TRBV19
size: NA
J: TRBJ1-2
CDR3: CAILIGTVGYGYTF
DNA: TGTGCCATCCTAATCGGGACAGTAGGCTATGGCTACACCTTC

D: TRBD1
V: TRBV7-6
size: NA
J: TRBJ1-6
CDR3: CASSWGDSSPLHF
DNA: TGTGCCAGCAGTTGGGGGGACAGTTCACCCCTCCACTTT

D: NA
V: TRBV29-1
size: once
J: TRBJ1-1
CDR3: CSVEDPGPGGTEAFF
DNA: TGCAGCGTTGAAGACCCTGGACCGGGGGGCACTGAAGCTTTCTTT

D: TRBD2
V: TRBV4-3
size: NA
J: TRBJ2-1
CDR3: CASSQDRTSGTNEQFF
DNA: TGCGCCAGCAGCCAAGATAGGACTAGCGGAACCAATGAGCAGTTCTTC

D: NA
V: TRBV18
size: NA
J: TRBJ1-1
CDR3: CASSPAGRGVTEAFF
DNA: TGTGCCAGCTCACCAGCAGGGCGGGGGGTGACTGAAGCTTTCTTT

D: NA
V: TRBV5-1
size: few
J: TRBJ2-7
CDR3: CASSLQGVSLGAEQYF
DNA: TGCGCCAGCAGCTTGCAGGGTGTCAGTCTAGGGGCCGAGCAGTACTTC

D: TRBD2
V: TRBV11-2
size: NA
J: TRBJ2-5
CDR3: CASRHWAGGEKTQYF
DNA: TGTGCCAGCAGACATTGGGCGGGGGGGGAAAAGACCCAGTACTTC

D: TRBD1
V: TRBV4-2
size: NA
J: TRBJ1-2
CDR3: CASSTAGTGVFYGYTF
DNA: TGTGCCAGCAGCACAGCCGGGACAGGGGTTTTCTATGGCTACACCTTC

D: NA
V: TRBV12-5
size: once
J: TRBJ1-5
CDR3: CASALGAQKPQHF
DNA: TGTGCTAGTGCCCTGGGGGCGCAAAAGCCCCAGCATTTT

D: TRBD1
V: TRBV7-6
size: NA
J: TRBJ2-1
CDR3: CASRLDRGSYNEQFF
DNA: TGTGCCAGCAGATTAGACAGGGGGTCCTACAATGAGCAGTTCTTC

D: NA
V: TRBV14
size: NA
J: TRBJ2-7
CDR3: CASSQERRGEPYEQYF
DNA: TGTGCCAGCAGCCAAGAGCGGAGAGGCGAACCCTACGAGCAGTACTTC

D: NA
V: TRBV5-4
size: NA
J: TRBJ1-1
CDR3: CASSPGQNTEAFF
DNA: TGTGCCAGCAGCCCCGGACAGAACACTGAAGCTTTCTTT

D: NA
V: TRBV6-4
size: NA
J: TRBJ1-5
CDR3: CASTSYWAVNQPQHF
DNA: TGTGCCAGCACCAGCTACTGGGCAGTAAATCAGCCCCAGCATTTT